The clone carrying this T cell receptor beta chain turned up a few times. The antigen remains undetermined. A read error may explain this, as a much larger clone is one base away. Here the CDR3 omits its conserved ending phenylalanine or tryptophan, so a read error is the likely source. Using RNA template, CDR3s of TCR alpha and beta were amplified with iRepertoire arm-PCR. TCRdb independently ran MiXCR on the multiplex PCR reads; one entry per CDR3 protein. This sample has some 190,000 distinct CDR3 sequences, with 30% to 40% found just once. These data originate in a study of glioma-infiltrating T cells. This CDR3 spans 13 amino acids. The germline V and J ends were trimmed by 4 bases and 0 bases, with 5 bases remaining between them. CDR1 and CDR2 from the germline V gene are LGHNA and YSLEER. Findings and limits, study-wide: Non-neoplastic patients had below-expected tissue-blood divergence, while all gliomas exceeded expectation.

V and J are TRBV4-3 and TRBJ2-3, with D perhaps being TRBD1 or TRBD2 (5 bases each). The TCR sequence derives from a human donor with low-grade glioma or glioblastoma, undergoing nonglioma brain surgery, or in good health (not recorded which). Sequenced input: glioma tissue, nonneoplastic brain tissue, or PBMCs (not recorded which). CDR3 DNA sequence: TGCGCCAGCAGCCGGGACAGCACAGATACGCAGTATTTA. Encoded protein: CASSRDSTDTQYL.